This T cell receptor beta chain originates from a study of blood T cell repertoires in COVID-19. Original data processing: Amplification of reference gene primers provided the estimated nucleated cell counts. TCRdb's table, derived via immunoSEQ multiplex PCR, lists solely in-frame clones and lacks some. The V and J calls and clone size were taken over from that table, and D and trimming were inferred from the DNA. Found here are nearly 100,000 clones, about four fifths of them singletons; the top ten hold 15% to 20%. The CDR3 has 16 residues. Trimming took 0 bases from V and 4 from J; bases not matched to a gene: 7. Looked up from germline, CDR1 is SGHRS and CDR2 is YFSETQ.

The sequencing input was peripheral blood. This sequence originates from a woman aged 55-69 years with acute or convalescent COVID-19. The gene calls are TRBV5-1 and TRBJ2-3; 8 positions agree with TRBD2. CDR3 nucleotide sequence: TGCGCCAGCAGCTTGGCGGCGGGGGGAAGGGCAGATACGCAGTATTTT. The encoded protein is CASSLAAGGRADTQYF. The full variable domain, in which reference TRBV5-1 and TRBJ2-3 provide the parts outside the CDR3, is KAGVTQTPRYLIKTRGQQVTLSCSPISGHRSVSWYQQTPGQGLQFLFEYFSETQRNKGNFPGRFSGRQFSNSRSEMNVSTLELGDSALYLCASSLAAGGRADTQYFGPGTRLTVL.